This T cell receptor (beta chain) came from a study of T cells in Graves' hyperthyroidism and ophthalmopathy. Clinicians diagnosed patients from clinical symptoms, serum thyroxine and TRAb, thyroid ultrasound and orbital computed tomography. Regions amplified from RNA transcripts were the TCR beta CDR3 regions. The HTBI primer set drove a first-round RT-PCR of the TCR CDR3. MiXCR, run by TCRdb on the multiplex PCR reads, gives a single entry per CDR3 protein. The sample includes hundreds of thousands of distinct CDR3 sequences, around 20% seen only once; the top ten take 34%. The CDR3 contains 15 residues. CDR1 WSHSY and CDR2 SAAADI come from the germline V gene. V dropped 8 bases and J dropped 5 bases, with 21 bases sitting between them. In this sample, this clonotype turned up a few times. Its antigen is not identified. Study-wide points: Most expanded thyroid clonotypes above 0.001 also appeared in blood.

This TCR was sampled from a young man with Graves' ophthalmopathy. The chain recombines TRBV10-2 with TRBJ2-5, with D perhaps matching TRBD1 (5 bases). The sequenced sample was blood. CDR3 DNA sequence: TGCGCCAGCGCCGACAGACTGTCCCCGGGCGAGACCCAGTACTTC. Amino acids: CASADRLSPGETQYF.